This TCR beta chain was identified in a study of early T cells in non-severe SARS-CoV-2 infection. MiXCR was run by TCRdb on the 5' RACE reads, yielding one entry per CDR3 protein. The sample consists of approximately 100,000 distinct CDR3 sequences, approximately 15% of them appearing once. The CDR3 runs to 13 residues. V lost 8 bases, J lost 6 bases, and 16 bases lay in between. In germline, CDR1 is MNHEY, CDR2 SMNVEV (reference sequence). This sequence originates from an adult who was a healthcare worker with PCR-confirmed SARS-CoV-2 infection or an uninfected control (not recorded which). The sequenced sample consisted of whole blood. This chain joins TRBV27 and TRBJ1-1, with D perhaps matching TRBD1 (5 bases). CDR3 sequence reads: CASVRRGGPEAFF. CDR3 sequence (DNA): TGTGCCAGCGTTAGGAGGGGTGGGCCTGAAGCTTTCTTT.